One and the same sample provided the 7 T cell receptor beta chains below, sequenced in a study of tumor T cells in aggressive B-cell lymphoma. Only in-frame clones appear in the TCRdb table, and some are missing; sequencing was by immunoSEQ multiplex PCR. The profile shows under 2,000 clones, about 90% of them singletons. Sequences were obtained from tumor tissue. These receptors were taken from an adult with diffuse large B cell lymphoma.

V gene TRBV4-1 combines with J gene TRBJ1-1; D unclear. Germline lookup yields CDR1 MGHRA and CDR2 YSYEKL. The CDR3 loop spans 15 amino acids. Trimming took off 4 bases at V and 0 bases at J, with 12 bases between the two ends. CDR3 nucleotides: TGCGCCAGCAGCCTACTACCGGGGTTGAACACTGAAGCTTTCTTT. This sequence encodes CASSLLPGLNTEAFF.

Here the CDR3 reads CATSLGYEQYF. In DNA, the CDR3 is TGTGCCACCTCACTAGGGTACGAGCAGTACTTC. The V and J genes are TRBV15 and TRBJ2-7; a weak D match, TRBD2 (5 bases). V was trimmed by 8 bases and J by 4 bases, leaving 9 bases between them. This CDR3 is 11 amino acids long. Germline lookup yields CDR1 LNHNV and CDR2 YYDKDF (reference sequence).

This chain connects TRBV19 to TRBJ2-3, with 7 bases identical to TRBD2. V was pared by 0 bases and J by 3 bases, with 0 bases of the junction left unmatched. The CDR3 is made up of 14 amino acids. Germline values: CDR1 LNHDA, CDR2 SQIVND (reference sequence). The CDR3 coding sequence is TGTGCCAGTAGTATAGATAGCGGGACAGATACGCAGTATTTT. Protein sequence: CASSIDSGTDTQYF.

As DNA, the CDR3 is TGTGCCAGCAGTTTGACAGGACTCAAAAACATTCAGTACTTC. It codes for CASSLTGLKNIQYF. The chain couples TRBV28 to TRBJ2-4; tentatively, D is TRBD1 (6 bases). This CDR3 has 14 amino acids. Trimming cost V 3 bases and J 3 bases, with 9 bases left between them. Germline values: CDR1 MDHEN, CDR2 SYDVKM.

The V call is TRBV5-1, the J call TRBJ2-3; D ambiguous. This CDR3 region has 15 residues. V was cut by 7 bases and J by 0 bases, with 15 bases left in between. Germline loops: CDR1 SGHRS, CDR2 YFSETQ. The CDR3 DNA follows: TGCGCCAGCCTACTCACCAAAAAAAGCACAGATACGCAGTATTTT. Translation: CASLLTKKSTDTQYF.

This clone was detected only once. The CDR3 reads CASSSLWDRGFNEQFF. CDR3 sequence (DNA): TGCGCCAGCAGCTCACTGTGGGACAGGGGTTTCAATGAGCAGTTCTTC. This chain connects TRBV4-1 to TRBJ2-1; 10 bases map to TRBD1. With 5 bases clipped from V and 6 bases from J, the junction kept 10 bases outside the gene matches. CDR3 length: 16 residues. Germline CDR1 and CDR2: MGHRA and YSYEKL.

The chain couples TRBV6-5 to TRBJ1-2; weak D call: TRBD1 (6 bases). CDR3 length: 13 residues. CDR1 MNHEY and CDR2 SVGAGI come from the germline V gene. Trimming pared 5 bases from V and 7 bases from J, leaving 14 bases between. The CDR3, as DNA: TGTGCCAGCAGTCCCAGGGGAAGCTCTGGCTACACCTTC. This encodes CASSPRGSSGYTF.